The 2 T cell receptor beta chains below were found in one sample sequenced in a study of radiation and T cells in renal cell carcinoma (TCRdb year 2020). Receptor amplification or capture employed the immunoSEQ multiplex PCR assay. TCRdb holds this immuneACCESS table with in-frame rearrangements only. Some clones are missing; in checked studies, unresolved V genes explain under half, and the rest has no known cause. The sample records some 150,000 clones, approximately 86% of which are singletons. Of the sample, over 15% is held by the ten largest clones. The time point label on this specimen signifies: blood 4 weeks post-SBRT, at nephrectomy. This specimen's treatment or condition label, per the study, means: 15 Gy SBRT to primary tumor, nephrectomy 4 weeks later. Sequences were derived from blood, sampled from a patient whose treatment included radiotherapy and nephrectomy. These receptors all come from a woman between 45 and 65 years old with renal cell carcinoma.

In the case of this clone: At the DNA level, this CDR3 is encoded by other sequences in the same sample as well. The chain recombines TRBV20-1 with TRBJ1-2; 7 bases are a match to TRBD1. The V and J ends lost 6 bases and 4 bases, in that order; junction bases with no gene match: 2. The germline V gene encodes CDR1 DFQATT and CDR2 SNEGSKA (reference sequence). This CDR3 is 11 amino acids long. Here the CDR3 reads CSARQGYGYTF. CDR3 DNA: TGCAGTGCCCGACAGGGCTATGGCTACACCTTC.

The chain links TRBV6-5 to TRBJ1-6; D is uncertain. Germline V lookup: CDR1 MNHEY, CDR2 SVGAGI. The germline V and J ends were trimmed by 0 bases and 9 bases, with 12 bases remaining between them. The CDR3 runs 15 residues. CDR3 nucleotide sequence: TGTGCCAGCAGTTACTCCGGGCCTCAAGGTTCACCCCTCCACTTT. It yields the protein CASSYSGPQGSPLHF.